What follows are 9 T cell receptor beta chains derived from one specimen sequenced in a study of blood T cell repertoires in COVID-19. TCRdb's copy holds only in-frame clones and misses some; the assay was immunoSEQ multiplex PCR. The table lists about 180,000 clones, around 86% of them singletons. The sample was PBMCs or T cells enriched from blood (not recorded which). The receptors were sampled from a woman in her twenties or thirties who had recovered from COVID-19.

The genes are TRBV29-1 and TRBJ1-2; the D gene is possibly TRBD1 (5 bases). Trimming left V 7 bases short and J 8 bases short, with 20 bases between. CDR1 and CDR2 from the germline V gene are SQVTM and ANQGSEA. The CDR3 loop spans 13 amino acids. CDR3 sequence reads: CSAKEGASDGYTF. In nucleotides, the CDR3 is TGCAGCGCGAAGGAAGGGGCTTCCGACGGCTACACCTTC.

This chain links TRBV21-1 with TRBJ1-5. TRBV21-1 is a known pseudogene. CDR3 length equals 18 residues. The CDR3 nucleotides are TGTGCCAGCAGCAAAGGTCTGAGTGAGGGAATTGGGAATCAGCCCCAGCATTTT. Its protein product is CASSKGLSEGIGNQPQHF.

The genes are TRBV5-1 and TRBJ2-7, with TRBD2 matching over 7 bases. Germline V gene lookup returns CDR1 SGHRS and CDR2 YFSETQ. V lost 2 bases and J lost 6; bases outside the gene matches: 5. This CDR3 has 13 amino acids. The CDR3 loop reads CASSFGREGEQYF. CDR3 nucleotides: TGCGCCAGCAGCTTCGGCAGGGAGGGCGAGCAGTACTTC.

The chain carries TRBV28 and TRBJ2-2, with 8 bases that match TRBD2. CDR3 length: 16 residues. The junction had 5 bases not matched to a gene; V was cut back by 1 base and J by 4 bases. From germline, CDR1 is MDHEN and CDR2 SYDVKM. CDR3 nucleotide sequence: TGTGCCAGCAGTTTATATCTAGCGGGCGTCACCGGGGAGCTGTTTTTT. It yields the protein CASSLYLAGVTGELFF. The variable domain in full, with the rest retrieved from reference TRBV28 and TRBJ2-2, is DVKVTQSSRYLVKRTGEKVFLECVQDMDHENMFWYRQDPGLGLRLIYFSYDVKMKEKGDIPEGYSVSREKKERFSLILESASTNQTSMYLCASSLYLAGVTGELFFGEGSRLTVL.

The chain links TRBV6-5 to TRBJ2-5; TRBD2 agrees at 9 bases. Trimming at V came to 7 bases and at J to 2 bases, leaving 5 bases not matched to a gene. The CDR3 is made up of 14 amino acids. Germline CDR1 is MNHEY and CDR2 is SVGAGI. In nucleotides, the CDR3 is TGTGCCAGCACCTTTAGCGGGGGTCAAGAGACCCAGTACTTC. Its protein product is CASTFSGGQETQYF.

The chain employs TRBV5-1 and TRBJ2-3; possibly TRBD1 for D (5 bases). Germline CDR1 reads SGHRS; CDR2 reads YFSETQ. CDR3 length equals 17 residues. Trimming removed 0 bases from V and 0 bases from J, with 14 bases in between. The CDR3 region has the DNA TGCGCCAGCAGCTTGGTTTCTGGGGCAGACAGCACAGATACGCAGTATTTT. This encodes CASSLVSGADSTDTQYF.

The rearrangement uses TRBV9 and TRBJ2-3; the match to TRBD2 covers 7 bases. The germline V gene has CDR1 SGDLS and CDR2 YYNGEE. V trimming: 4 bases; J trimming: 8 bases; junction bases outside the gene matches: 10. The CDR3 is 14 residues long. The CDR3 DNA reads as TGTGCCAGCAGCCCAGACCCCCTAGCGGCTACGCAGTATTTT. Its protein product is CASSPDPLAATQYF.

The chain links TRBV11-2 to TRBJ1-6; perhaps TRBD1 as D (6 bases). The CDR3 runs 15 residues. Germline CDR1 reads SGHAT; CDR2 reads FQNNGV. The V gene lost 5 bases and the J gene lost 3 bases, with 11 bases spanning the gap. CDR3 sequence reads: CASSVWTDYNSPLHF. CDR3 DNA sequence: TGTGCCAGCAGCGTGTGGACAGACTATAATTCACCCCTCCACTTT. Supplemented by reference TRBV11-2 and TRBJ1-6, the full variable domain reads EAGVAQSPRYKIIEKRQSVAFWCNPISGHATLYWYQQILGQGPKLLIQFQNNGVVDDSQLPKDRFSAERLKGVDSTLKIQPAKLEDSAVYLCASSVWTDYNSPLHFGNGTRLTVT.

The gene calls are TRBV5-4 and TRBJ2-5, with 10 positions matching TRBD1. The CDR3 has 14 residues. Trimming at V came to 7 bases and at J to 2 bases, leaving 5 bases not matched to a gene. The germline gives CDR1 SGHNT, CDR2 YYREEE (reference sequence). CDR3 sequence (DNA): TGTGCCAGCCGGACAGGGGGTGTACAAGAGACCCAGTACTTC. Its protein product is CASRTGGVQETQYF.